Presented here are 21 T cell receptor beta chains from one specimen sequenced in a study of shared clonotypes between healthy human individuals. Method: immunoSEQ multiplex PCR; TCRdb's copy keeps in-frame clones and lacks some. The data contain about 2 million clones, about 95% of them singletons. Naive CD8 cells comprised CD45RO-negative, CCR7-positively selected cells, excluding terminally differentiated effector memory CD45RA+ cells. Sequences were obtained from naive CD8+ T cells sorted from blood. The receptors were sampled from a young man in good health.

The gene calls are TRBV25-1 and TRBJ2-1; 10 positions match TRBD2. The J segment lost 9 bases and the V segment lost 2 bases, leaving 10 bases of the junction unmatched. The CDR3 extends over 16 amino acids. Germline V CDR1 and CDR2: MGHDK, SYGVNS. This CDR3 is CASSERGAGGPSEQFF. Here the CDR3 DNA reads TGTGCCAGCAGTGAAAGGGGAGCGGGAGGGCCGAGTGAGCAGTTCTTC.

This clone was seen only once. This sequence joins TRBV2 and TRBJ1-5, with 7 bases that match TRBD1. Germline CDR1 reads SNHLY; CDR2 reads FYNNEI. The CDR3 extends over 18 amino acids. The J segment lost 0 bases and the V segment lost 3 bases, leaving 11 bases of the junction unmatched. DNA of the CDR3: TGTGCCAGCAGTGATGCCGGGACAGCCGCCGATAGCAATCAGCCCCAGCATTTT. It specifies CASSDAGTAADSNQPQHF. The whole variable domain, filled in from reference TRBV2 and TRBJ1-5, reads EPEVTQTPSHQVTQMGQEVILRCVPISNHLYFYWYRQILGQKVEFLVSFYNNEISEKSEIFDDQFSVERPDGSNFTLKIRSTKLEDSAMYFCASSDAGTAADSNQPQHFGDGTRLSIL.

The chain uses TRBV30 and TRBJ2-1, with TRBD2 identical over 12 bases. This CDR3 comprises 13 residues. Per the germline V gene, CDR1 is GTSNPN and CDR2 is SVGIG (reference sequence). V dropped 7 bases and J dropped 8; count of bases not matched to a gene: 6. CDR3 nucleotides: TGTGCCTCCCGACTAGCGGGAGATGATGAGCAGTTCTTC. Translation gives CASRLAGDDEQFF.

Comments on this clone: The sample holds other DNA sequences that translate to the same CDR3. As DNA, the CDR3 is TGTGCCAGCAGTCCCTCGACAGGGGAAACTAACTATGGCTACACCTTC. It is translated as CASSPSTGETNYGYTF. The genes are TRBV27 and TRBJ1-2; 8 nucleotides agree with TRBD1. This CDR3 spans 16 amino acids. Losses at the gene ends were 5 bases for V and 0 bases for J; bases not matched to a gene: 8. The germline V gene encodes CDR1 MNHEY and CDR2 SMNVEV (reference sequence).

The CDR3 region is CASRPASGGPDTQYF. DNA of the CDR3: TGTGCCAGCAGGCCGGCCAGCGGGGGTCCAGATACGCAGTATTTT. The chain has TRBV11-2 and TRBJ2-3, with TRBD2 matching 8 bases. The length of the CDR3 is 15 residues. Germline CDR1 SGHAT, CDR2 FQNNGV. The V and J ends lost 6 bases and 4 bases, in that order; junction bases with no gene match: 9.

The V call is TRBV6-1, the J call TRBJ1-2; D is ambiguous. The ends were cut back, 1 base at V and 4 bases at J, with 10 bases in the middle. The germline gives CDR1 MNHNS, CDR2 SASEGT. CDR3 length equals 14 residues. Written as DNA, the CDR3 is TGTGCCAGCAGTGAAGGTCCCTACAGCTATGGCTACACCTTC. Translated: CASSEGPYSYGYTF.

This chain connects TRBV28 to TRBJ2-3, with D unresolved. The CDR3 length is 14 residues. The V and J ends lost 3 bases and 1 base respectively, with 8 bases between them. In germline, CDR1 is MDHEN, CDR2 SYDVKM. This CDR3 is CASSFQTGTDTQYF. The CDR3 DNA reads TGTGCCAGCAGTTTCCAGACTGGCACAGATACGCAGTATTTT.

V gene TRBV9 combines with J gene TRBJ2-2, with D possibly being TRBD2 (6 bases). V was shortened by 2 bases and J by 0 bases, with 17 bases between the two germline ends. The CDR3 totals 18 residues. The germline V gene encodes CDR1 SGDLS and CDR2 YYNGEE. In nucleotides, the CDR3 is TGTGCCAGCAGCGTTTATTCCACGGGAGCTGCGAACACCGGGGAGCTGTTTTTT. It is translated as CASSVYSTGAANTGELFF. The full variable domain, in which reference TRBV9 and TRBJ2-2 provide the parts outside the CDR3, is DSGVTQTPKHLITATGQRVTLRCSPRSGDLSVYWYQQSLDQGLQFLIQYYNGEERAKGNILERFSAQQFPDLHSELNLSSLELGDSALYFCASSVYSTGAANTGELFFGEGSRLTVL.

V and J are TRBV28 and TRBJ1-4; D is possibly TRBD1 (6 bases). CDR1 is MDHEN, CDR2 SYDVKM, per germline. CDR3 length: 14 amino acids. With 3 bases removed from V and 6 bases from J, the gap between germline ends came to 11 bases. DNA of the CDR3: TGTGCCAGCAGTTTTCAGGGGTGGGATGAAAAACTGTTTTTT. This encodes CASSFQGWDEKLFF.

The chain carries TRBV11-2 and TRBJ2-5, with 7 bases aligning to TRBD1. CDR1 and CDR2 from the germline V gene are SGHAT and FQNNGV. The CDR3 has 15 amino acids. Trimming cost V 0 bases and J 2 bases; bases outside gene matches: 3. CDR3 bases: TGTGCCAGCAGCTTAGAACCGGGACAGCAAGAGACCCAGTACTTC. Translated: CASSLEPGQQETQYF.

This rearrangement joins TRBV7-9 to TRBJ1-1; 9 bases fit TRBD1. The germline V gene has CDR1 SEHNR and CDR2 FQNEAQ (reference sequence). There are 16 residues in the CDR3. Trimming at V came to 5 bases and at J to 2 bases, leaving 9 bases not matched to a gene. Written as DNA, the CDR3 is TGTGCCAGCAGCCCCCGGGACAGGGTACTCAACACTGAAGCTTTCTTT. It is translated as CASSPRDRVLNTEAFF.

Notes on this clone: Other DNA sequences within the sample encode an identical CDR3. This chain joins TRBV2 and TRBJ2-7; 11 bases are shared with TRBD1. The CDR3 spans 14 residues. The V gene's germline CDR1 is SNHLY and CDR2 FYNNEI. J was trimmed by 3 bases and V by 4 bases; bases with no gene match: 2. CDR3 in amino acids: CASSVGQGGYEQYF. In DNA form, the CDR3 reads TGTGCCAGCAGTGTGGGACAGGGGGGCTACGAGCAGTACTTC.

The gene calls are TRBV7-9 and TRBJ2-7; 9 positions agree with TRBD1. The CDR3 has 15 amino acids. V shed 6 bases, J shed 3 bases, and the junction held 9 bases outside the gene matches. Per germline, CDR1 SEHNR and CDR2 FQNEAQ (reference sequence). CDR3 residues: CASSESRDRDYEQYF. The DNA of the CDR3 is TGTGCCAGCAGTGAGTCCCGGGACAGGGACTACGAGCAGTACTTC. The full variable domain, with the rest looked up from reference TRBV7-9 and TRBJ2-7, is DTGVSQNPRHKITKRGQNVTFRCDPISEHNRLYWYRQTLGQGPEFLTYFQNEAQLEKSRLLSDRFSAERPKGSFSTLEIQRTEQGDSAMYLCASSESRDRDYEQYFGPGTRLTVT.

This clone appeared once. The chain joins TRBV29-1 to TRBJ1-2; D perhaps matches TRBD1 (6 bases). Per the germline V gene, CDR1 is SQVTM and CDR2 is ANQGSEA. V lost 1 base, J lost 7 bases, and 16 bases lay in between. This CDR3 contains 14 residues. This CDR3 is CSVEGNRGHGGYTF. The CDR3 bases are TGCAGCGTTGAAGGAAATCGGGGGCACGGTGGCTACACCTTC.

DNA for the CDR3: TGCGCCAGCAGCCAACACCTGCAGGGGGCGCGGAGTCAGCCCCAGCATTTT. It specifies CASSQHLQGARSQPQHF. The chain has TRBV4-1 and TRBJ1-5; the match to TRBD1 covers 8 bases. This CDR3 is 17 amino acids long. V trimming: 2 bases; J trimming: 6 bases; junction bases outside the gene matches: 12. Germline values: CDR1 MGHRA, CDR2 YSYEKL.

The J gene is TRBJ2-3, the V gene TRBV10-1; perhaps TRBD2 as D (5 bases). Germline V lookup: CDR1 WNHNN, CDR2 SYGVQD (reference sequence). Trimming pared 5 bases from V and 5 bases from J, leaving 17 bases between. CDR3 length: 15 residues. CDR3 sequence: CASSQNRGEGDTQYF. In DNA form, the CDR3 reads TGCGCCAGCAGTCAAAACCGGGGAGAAGGAGATACGCAGTATTTT.

The rearrangement uses TRBV9 and TRBJ2-7, with a possible D match to TRBD2 (6 bases). CDR3 size: 13 residues. CDR1 is SGDLS, CDR2 YYNGEE, per germline. The V and J ends lost 5 bases and 5 bases respectively, with 14 bases between them. The CDR3 is CASSSGTPNEQYF. The DNA of the CDR3 is TGTGCCAGCAGTTCCGGGACTCCTAACGAGCAGTACTTC. The full variable domain, in which reference TRBV9 and TRBJ2-7 provide the parts outside the CDR3, is DSGVTQTPKHLITATGQRVTLRCSPRSGDLSVYWYQQSLDQGLQFLIQYYNGEERAKGNILERFSAQQFPDLHSELNLSSLELGDSALYFCASSSGTPNEQYFGPGTRLTVT.

This clone was recorded only once. The chain couples TRBV7-2 to TRBJ1-1, with 12 bases lining up with TRBD1. Germline lookup yields CDR1 SGHTA and CDR2 FQGNSA. With V trimmed by 3 bases and J by 5 bases, 1 base remained unmatched. The CDR3 spans 14 residues. This CDR3 is CASSLGQGATEAFF. The CDR3 coding sequence is TGTGCCAGCAGCTTGGGACAGGGGGCGACTGAAGCTTTCTTT.

This clone came up a few times. The chain is built from TRBV10-3 and TRBJ1-6; D unresolved. From germline, CDR1 is ENHRY and CDR2 SYGVKD. V was trimmed by 2 bases and J by 10 bases, leaving 9 bases between them. There are 13 residues in the CDR3. CDR3 nucleotide sequence: TGTGCCATCAGTGAGGAAGGTATCTCACCCCTCCACTTT. Translated, it gives CAISEEGISPLHF.

The chain joins TRBV9 to TRBJ1-4, with 9 positions matching TRBD1. This CDR3 comprises 15 residues. Germline CDR1 SGDLS, CDR2 YYNGEE. After removal of 3 bases from V and 7 bases from J, the junction contained 7 bases not matched to a gene. CDR3: CASSAPGQGVEKLFF. CDR3 sequence (DNA): TGTGCCAGCAGCGCTCCGGGACAGGGAGTTGAAAAACTGTTTTTT.

V usage is TRBV5-6 and J usage is TRBJ1-1, with TRBD1 matching over 10 bases. The V gene end was trimmed by 0 bases and the J gene end by 5 bases; junction bases not matched to a gene: 4. Germline CDR1 reads SGHDT; CDR2 reads YYEEEE. The CDR3 length is 15 residues. CDR3 region: CASSLGQGARTEAFF. In DNA form, the CDR3 reads TGTGCCAGCAGCTTGGGACAGGGGGCGAGGACTGAAGCTTTCTTT.